This T cell receptor (beta chain) was recorded in a study of vaccination effects on CD4 cells after COVID-19. Germline CDR1 and CDR2: SGHTA and FQGNSA. The junction had 14 bases not matched to a gene; V was cut back by 7 bases and J by 5 bases. This CDR3 comprises 18 residues. The repertoire was sequenced with immunoSEQ multiplex PCR; TCRdb's copy has only in-frame clones and lacks some. This table holds approximately 37,000 clones, 73% found once. Viral peptide pools were used in the ViraFEST assay to expand antigen-specific CD4+ T cells, and sequencing came afterward. At the end of 9 to 11 days of culture, CD4+ T cells were isolated. The person had a PCR-confirmed SARS-CoV-2 infection during March to December 2020. Details on this clone: The antigen remains unidentified.

The TCR sequence derives from a human donor who had a prior SARS-CoV-2 infection. Material: CD4+ T cells from PBMCs cultured with a peptide pool, obtained before COVID-19 vaccination. The rearrangement uses TRBV7-2 and TRBJ2-5; 15 bases are a match to TRBD2. CDR3 in amino acids: CASKPKGLAGGLWETQYF. The CDR3 bases are TGTGCCAGCAAACCCAAAGGACTAGCGGGGGGGCTCTGGGAGACCCAGTACTTC.